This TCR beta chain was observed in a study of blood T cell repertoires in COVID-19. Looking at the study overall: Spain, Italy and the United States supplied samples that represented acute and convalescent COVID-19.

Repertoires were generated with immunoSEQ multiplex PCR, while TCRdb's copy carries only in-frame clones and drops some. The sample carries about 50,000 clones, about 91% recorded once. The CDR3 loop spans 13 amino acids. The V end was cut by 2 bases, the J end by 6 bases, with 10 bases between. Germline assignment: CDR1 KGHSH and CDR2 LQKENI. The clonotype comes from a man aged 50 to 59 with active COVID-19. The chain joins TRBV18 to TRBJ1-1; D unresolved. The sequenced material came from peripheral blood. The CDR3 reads CASSPGRVPEAFF. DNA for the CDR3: TGTGCCAGCTCACCAGGGCGGGTCCCTGAAGCTTTCTTT.